The sequence of this TCR beta chain was determined in a study of T cells in Graves' hyperthyroidism and ophthalmopathy. Broader study findings: Model predictions of ophthalmopathy came a median 6.5 months before onset.

This clonotype showed up many times. The antigen remains unidentified. The investigators amplified TCR beta CDR3 regions from RNA transcripts. An initial round of RT-PCR targeting the TCR CDR3 relied on the HTBI primer set. TCRdb recomputed calls from the multiplex PCR reads with MiXCR, one row per CDR3 protein. The sample contains about 210,000 distinct CDR3 sequences, approximately 17% of which appear only once. The CDR3 loop spans 14 amino acids. Germline CDR1 is SNHLY and CDR2 is FYNNEI. The ends lost 6 bases at V and 7 bases at J; junction bases unmatched: 12. Patients aged 18 to 65 had newly diagnosed hyperthyroidism that had lasted under 2 months. Out of 8.5 to 10 ml of fresh peripheral blood came the PBMCs.

This TCR was recovered from a man aged 50-60 years with Graves' hyperthyroidism. The chain links TRBV2 to TRBJ2-7, with 7 positions matching TRBD1. The sequenced sample was blood. The CDR3 region has the DNA TGTGCCAGCAGGAGGACAGGTTTCTCGGAAGAGCAGTACTTC. It translates to CASRRTGFSEEQYF.